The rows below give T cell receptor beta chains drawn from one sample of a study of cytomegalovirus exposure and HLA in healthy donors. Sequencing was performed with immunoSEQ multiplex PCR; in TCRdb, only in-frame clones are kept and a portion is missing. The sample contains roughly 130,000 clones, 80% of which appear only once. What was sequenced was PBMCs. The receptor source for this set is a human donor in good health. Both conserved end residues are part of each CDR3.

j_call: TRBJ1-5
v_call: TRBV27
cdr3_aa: CASKGTGVGPQHF

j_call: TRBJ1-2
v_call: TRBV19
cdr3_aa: CASGTGLPSNYGYTF

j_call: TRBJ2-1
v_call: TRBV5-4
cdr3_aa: CASSQVGGRSNEQFF

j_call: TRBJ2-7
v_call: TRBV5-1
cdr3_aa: CASSFEGTGSYEQYF

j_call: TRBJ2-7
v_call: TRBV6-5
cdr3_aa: CASSYGPKYEQYF

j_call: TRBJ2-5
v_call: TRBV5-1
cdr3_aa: CASSPWTGSGKTQYF

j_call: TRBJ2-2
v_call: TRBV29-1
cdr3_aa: CSVVSANTGELFF

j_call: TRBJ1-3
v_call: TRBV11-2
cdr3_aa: CASSLERRGWRNTIYF

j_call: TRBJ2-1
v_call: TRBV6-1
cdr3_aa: CASSEAGGDHDNEQFF

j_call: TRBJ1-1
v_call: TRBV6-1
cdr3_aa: CASSERPLNTEAFF

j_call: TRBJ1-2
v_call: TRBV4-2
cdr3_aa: CASSQAAGGGYTF

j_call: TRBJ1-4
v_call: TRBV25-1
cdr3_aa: CASRQTGLGNEKLFF

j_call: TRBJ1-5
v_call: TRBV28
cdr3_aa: CASSRQIGNQPQHF

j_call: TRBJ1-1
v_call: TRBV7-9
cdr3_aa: CASSLNTYEAFF

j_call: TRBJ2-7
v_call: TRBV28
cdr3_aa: CATLGQGARYEQYF

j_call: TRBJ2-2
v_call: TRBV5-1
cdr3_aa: CASSFSQGDSYTGELFF

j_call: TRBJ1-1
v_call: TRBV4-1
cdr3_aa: CASSQDHGNTEAFF

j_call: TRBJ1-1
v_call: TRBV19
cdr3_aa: CASSIQKRADSEAFF